This paragraph covers one T cell receptor beta chain sequence. With V trimmed by 4 bases and J by 2 bases, 8 bases remained unmatched. The CDR3 has 16 residues. Germline loops: CDR1 MDHEN, CDR2 SYDVKM. These data belong to a study of blood T cell repertoires in COVID-19. Study at large: PBMCs, B-cell-depleted T cells, or T cells were the source of the cDNA or gDNA that made up the material.

Authors' methods: Cell counts per sample came from amplifying reference gene primers. Libraries were prepared by immunoSEQ multiplex PCR; TCRdb keeps only in-frame clonotypes and omits some of them. The V and J calls and clone size were taken over from that table, and D and trimming were inferred from the DNA. Of more than 85,000 clones detected, approximately 90% appear once; the ten largest clones hold around 5.1%. The V gene is TRBV28, the J gene TRBJ2-7, with 10 nucleotides matching TRBD2. This TCR was recovered from a human donor in a cohort sampled during active COVID-19. Sequencing was done on a sample of peripheral blood. The CDR3 nucleotides are TGTGCCAGCAGTTCCTACGGCGGGACTAGCGCCTACGAGCAGTACTTC. Translating gives CASSSYGGTSAYEQYF.